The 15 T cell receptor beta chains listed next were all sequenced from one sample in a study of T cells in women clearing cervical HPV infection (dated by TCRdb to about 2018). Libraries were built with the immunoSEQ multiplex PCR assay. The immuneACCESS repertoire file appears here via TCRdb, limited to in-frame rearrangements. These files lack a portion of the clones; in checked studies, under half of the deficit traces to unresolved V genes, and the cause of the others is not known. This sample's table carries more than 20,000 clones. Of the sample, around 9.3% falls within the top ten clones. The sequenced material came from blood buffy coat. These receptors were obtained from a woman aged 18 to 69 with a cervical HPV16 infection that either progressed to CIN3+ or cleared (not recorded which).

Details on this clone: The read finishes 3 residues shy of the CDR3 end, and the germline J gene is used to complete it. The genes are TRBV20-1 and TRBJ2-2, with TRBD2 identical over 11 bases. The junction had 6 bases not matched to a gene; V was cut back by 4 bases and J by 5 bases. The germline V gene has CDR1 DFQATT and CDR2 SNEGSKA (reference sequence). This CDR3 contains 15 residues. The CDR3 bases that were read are TGCAGTGCTACATCTAGCGGGGGGCCGACCGGGGAG. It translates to CSATSSGGPTGE. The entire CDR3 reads CSATSSGGPTGELFF.

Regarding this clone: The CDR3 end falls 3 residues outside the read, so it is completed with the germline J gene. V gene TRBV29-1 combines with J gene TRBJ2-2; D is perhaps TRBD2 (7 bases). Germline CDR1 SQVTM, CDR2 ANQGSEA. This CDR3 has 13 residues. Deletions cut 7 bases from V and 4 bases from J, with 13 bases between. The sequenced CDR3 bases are TGCAGCGCCTTTAGGGGGGGCACCGGGGAG. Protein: CSAFRGGTGE. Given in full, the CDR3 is CSAFRGGTGELFF.

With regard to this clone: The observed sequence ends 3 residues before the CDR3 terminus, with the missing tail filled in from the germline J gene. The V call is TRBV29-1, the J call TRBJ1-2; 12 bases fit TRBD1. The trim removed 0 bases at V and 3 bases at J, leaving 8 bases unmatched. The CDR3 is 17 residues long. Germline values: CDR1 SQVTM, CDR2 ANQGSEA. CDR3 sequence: CSVEDPGGQGADYGYTF. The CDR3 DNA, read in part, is TGCAGCGTTGAAGATCCGGGGGGACAGGGGGCCGACTATGGC.

Incomplete CDR3 DNA: TGTGCCAGTAGTAGAGCCCCGGGACAGGTTGGAAACACC. It is translated as CASSRAPGQVGNT. The whole CDR3 reads CASSRAPGQVGNTIYF. V and J are TRBV19 and TRBJ1-3, with 8 bases matching TRBD1. Read sequence stops 3 residues before the CDR3 end, and the germline J gene provides the missing end. This CDR3 has 16 residues. The germline gives CDR1 LNHDA, CDR2 SQIVND (reference sequence). V dropped 4 bases and J dropped 3; count of bases not matched to a gene: 8.

The CDR3 bases that were read are TGCAGTGCTAGATCTCCGGGACTAGTGCTCCAAGAGACC. Translation gives CSARSPGLVLQET. The CDR3 in its entirety is CSARSPGLVLQETQYF. The rearrangement uses TRBV20-1 and TRBJ2-5; 8 nucleotides align to TRBD2. The read terminates 3 residues ahead of where the CDR3 ends, so the germline J gene completes it. This CDR3 comprises 16 residues. Germline loops: CDR1 DFQATT, CDR2 SNEGSKA (reference sequence). After removal of 2 bases from V and 1 base from J, the junction contained 9 bases not matched to a gene.

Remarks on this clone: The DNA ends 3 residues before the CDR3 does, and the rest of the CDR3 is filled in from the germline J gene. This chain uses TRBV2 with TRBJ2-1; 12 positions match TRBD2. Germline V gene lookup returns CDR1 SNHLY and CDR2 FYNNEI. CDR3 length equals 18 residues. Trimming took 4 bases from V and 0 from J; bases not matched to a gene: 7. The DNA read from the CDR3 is TGTGCCAGCAGTGGACCCACTAGCGGGGGGAGCTCCTACAATGAG. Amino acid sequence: CASSGPTSGGSSYNE. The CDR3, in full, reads CASSGPTSGGSSYNEQFF.

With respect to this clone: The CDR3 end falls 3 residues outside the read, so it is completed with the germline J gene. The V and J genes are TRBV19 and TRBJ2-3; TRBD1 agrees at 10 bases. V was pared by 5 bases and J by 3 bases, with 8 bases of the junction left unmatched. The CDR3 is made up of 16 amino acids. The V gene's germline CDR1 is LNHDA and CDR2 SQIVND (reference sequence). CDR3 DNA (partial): TGTGCCAGTAGTCCGGGGACAGGGGTCTGGACAGATACG. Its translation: CASSPGTGVWTDT. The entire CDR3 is CASSPGTGVWTDTQYF. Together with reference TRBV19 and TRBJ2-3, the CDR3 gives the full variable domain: DGGITQSPKYLFRKEGQNVTLSCEQNLNHDAMYWYRQDPGQGLRLIYYSQIVNDFQKGDIAEGYSVSREKKESFPLTVTSAQKNPTAFYLCASSPGTGVWTDTQYFGPGTRLTVL.

The part of the CDR3 DNA that was read is TGTGCCAGCAGCCCCAACTCTGGGGCCAACGTC. It codes for CASSPNSGANV. In full, the CDR3 reads CASSPNSGANVLTF. This rearrangement joins TRBV7-3 to TRBJ2-6; no reliable D call. The read halts 3 residues ahead of the CDR3 end, with the missing end drawn from the germline J gene. Trimming removed 5 bases at V and 0 bases at J, with 5 bases between. CDR1 and CDR2 (germline): SGHTA, FQGTGA. CDR3 size: 14 residues. Looking up the rest from reference TRBV7-3 and TRBJ2-6 gives the full variable domain: GAGVSQTPSNKVTEKGKYVELRCDPISGHTALYWYRQSLGQGPEFLIYFQGTGAADDSGLPNDRFFAVRPEGSVSTLKIQRTERGDSAVYLCASSPNSGANVLTFGAGSRLTVL.

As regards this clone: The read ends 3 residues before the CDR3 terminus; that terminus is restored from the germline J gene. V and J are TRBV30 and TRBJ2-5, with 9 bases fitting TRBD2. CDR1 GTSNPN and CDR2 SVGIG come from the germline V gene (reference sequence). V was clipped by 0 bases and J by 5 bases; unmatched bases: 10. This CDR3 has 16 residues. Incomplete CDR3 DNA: TGTGCCTGGAGTGTTTACAGCGGGAGGTGGATGGAGACC. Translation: CAWSVYSGRWMET. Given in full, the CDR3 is CAWSVYSGRWMETQYF.

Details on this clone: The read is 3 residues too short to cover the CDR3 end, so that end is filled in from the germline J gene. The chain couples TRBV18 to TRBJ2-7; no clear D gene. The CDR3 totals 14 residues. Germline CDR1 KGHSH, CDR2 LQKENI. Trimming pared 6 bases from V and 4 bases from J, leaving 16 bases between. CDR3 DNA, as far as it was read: TGTGCCAGCTCTTCCTCCCTCCACACATACGAG. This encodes CASSSSLHTYE. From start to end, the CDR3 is CASSSSLHTYEQYF.

CDR3 DNA, as far as it was read: TGCGCCAGCAGCCTTGGACTAGCTAGGAGCACAGATACG. It encodes CASSLGLARSTDT. The full CDR3 reads CASSLGLARSTDTQYF. V usage is TRBV5-1 and J usage is TRBJ2-3, with 8 bases identical to TRBD2. The read ends 3 residues shy of where the CDR3 ends; the end is completed using the germline J gene. This CDR3 has 16 amino acids. Losses at the gene ends were 4 bases for V and 0 bases for J; bases not matched to a gene: 7. Germline CDR1 SGHRS, CDR2 YFSETQ.

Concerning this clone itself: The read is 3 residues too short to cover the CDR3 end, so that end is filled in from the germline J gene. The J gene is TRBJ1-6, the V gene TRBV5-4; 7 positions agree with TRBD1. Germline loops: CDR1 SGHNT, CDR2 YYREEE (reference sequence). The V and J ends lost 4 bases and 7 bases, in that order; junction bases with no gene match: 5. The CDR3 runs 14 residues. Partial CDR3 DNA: TGTGCCAGCAGCGCACAGGGGACGAATTCACCC. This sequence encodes CASSAQGTNSP. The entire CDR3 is CASSAQGTNSPLHF. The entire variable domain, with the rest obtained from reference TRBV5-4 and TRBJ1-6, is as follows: ETGVTQSPTHLIKTRGQQVTLRCSSQSGHNTVSWYQQALGQGPQFIFQYYREEENGRGNFPPRFSGLQFPNYSSELNVNALELDDSALYLCASSAQGTNSPLHFGNGTRLTVT.

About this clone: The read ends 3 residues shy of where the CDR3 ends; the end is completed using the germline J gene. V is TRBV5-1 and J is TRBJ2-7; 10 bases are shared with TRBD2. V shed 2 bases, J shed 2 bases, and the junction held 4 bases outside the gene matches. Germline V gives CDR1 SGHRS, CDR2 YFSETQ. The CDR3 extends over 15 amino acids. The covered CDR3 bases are TGCGCCAGCAGCTTAGGTCTAGCGGGAGCCTACGAG. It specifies CASSLGLAGAYE. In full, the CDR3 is CASSLGLAGAYEQYF.

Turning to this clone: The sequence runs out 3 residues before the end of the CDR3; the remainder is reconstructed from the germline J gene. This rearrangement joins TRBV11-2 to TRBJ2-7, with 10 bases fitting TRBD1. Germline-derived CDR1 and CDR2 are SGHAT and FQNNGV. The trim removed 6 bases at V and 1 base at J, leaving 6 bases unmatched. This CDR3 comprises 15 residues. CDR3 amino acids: CASRSGDRGSYEQYF. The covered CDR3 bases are TGTGCCAGCAGGTCCGGGGACAGGGGTTCCTACGAG.

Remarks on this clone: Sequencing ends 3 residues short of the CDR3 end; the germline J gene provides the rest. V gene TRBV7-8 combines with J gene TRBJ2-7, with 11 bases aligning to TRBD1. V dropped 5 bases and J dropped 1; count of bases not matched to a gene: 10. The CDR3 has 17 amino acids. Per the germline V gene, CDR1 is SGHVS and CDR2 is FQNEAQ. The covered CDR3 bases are TGTGCCAGCAGCCACAAGCAAGGGACAGGGGGTTCCTACGAG. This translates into CASSHKQGTGGSYE. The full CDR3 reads CASSHKQGTGGSYEQYF.